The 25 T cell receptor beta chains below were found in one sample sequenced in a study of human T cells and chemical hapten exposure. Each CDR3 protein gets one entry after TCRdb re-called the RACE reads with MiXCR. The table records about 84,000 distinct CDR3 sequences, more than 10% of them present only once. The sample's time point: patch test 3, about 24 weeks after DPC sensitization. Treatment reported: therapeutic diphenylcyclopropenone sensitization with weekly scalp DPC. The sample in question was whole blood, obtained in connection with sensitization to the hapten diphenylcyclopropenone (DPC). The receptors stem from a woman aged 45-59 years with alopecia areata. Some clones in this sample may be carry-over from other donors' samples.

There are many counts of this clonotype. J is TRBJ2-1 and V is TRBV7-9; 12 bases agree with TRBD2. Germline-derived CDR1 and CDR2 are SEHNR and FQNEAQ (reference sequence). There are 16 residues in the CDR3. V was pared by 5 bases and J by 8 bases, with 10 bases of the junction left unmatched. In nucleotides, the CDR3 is TGTGCCAGCAGCGGGGGATGGACTAGCGGGACCGATGAGCAGTTCTTC. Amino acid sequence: CASSGGWTSGTDEQFF.

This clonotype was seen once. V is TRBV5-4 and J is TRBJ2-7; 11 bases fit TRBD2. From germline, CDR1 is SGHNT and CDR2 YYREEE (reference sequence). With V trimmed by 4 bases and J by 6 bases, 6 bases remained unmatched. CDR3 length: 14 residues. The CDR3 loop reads CASSTPGTSGEQYF. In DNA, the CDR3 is TGTGCCAGCAGCACGCCCGGGACTAGCGGCGAGCAGTACTTC.

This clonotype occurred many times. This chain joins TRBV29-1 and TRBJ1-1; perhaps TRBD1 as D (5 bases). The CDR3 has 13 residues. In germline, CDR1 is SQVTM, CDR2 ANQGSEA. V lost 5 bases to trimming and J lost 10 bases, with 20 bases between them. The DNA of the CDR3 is TGCAGCGTTTCCCGGGACGCGAGGGTGCTAGCTTTCTTT. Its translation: CSVSRDARVLAFF.

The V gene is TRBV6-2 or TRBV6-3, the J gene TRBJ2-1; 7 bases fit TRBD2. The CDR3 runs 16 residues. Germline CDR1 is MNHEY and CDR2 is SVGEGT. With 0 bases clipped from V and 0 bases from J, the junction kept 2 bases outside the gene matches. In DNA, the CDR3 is TGTGCCAGCAGTTACTCCCCGGGGGGCTCCTACAATGAGCAGTTCTTC. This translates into CASSYSPGGSYNEQFF.

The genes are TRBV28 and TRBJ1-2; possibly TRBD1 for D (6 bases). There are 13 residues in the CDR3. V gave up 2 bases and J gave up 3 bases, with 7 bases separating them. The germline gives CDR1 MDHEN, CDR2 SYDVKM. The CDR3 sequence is CASSLPGDYGYTF. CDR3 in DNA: TGTGCCAGCAGTTTACCAGGGGACTATGGCTACACCTTC.

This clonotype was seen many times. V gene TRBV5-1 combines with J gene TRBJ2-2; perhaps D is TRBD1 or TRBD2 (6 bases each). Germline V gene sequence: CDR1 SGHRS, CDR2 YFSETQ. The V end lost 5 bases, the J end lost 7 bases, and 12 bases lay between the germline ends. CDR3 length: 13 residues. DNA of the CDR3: TGCGCCAGCAGTGGAGGGGGGCGCGGGGAGCTGTTTTTT. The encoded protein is CASSGGGRGELFF.

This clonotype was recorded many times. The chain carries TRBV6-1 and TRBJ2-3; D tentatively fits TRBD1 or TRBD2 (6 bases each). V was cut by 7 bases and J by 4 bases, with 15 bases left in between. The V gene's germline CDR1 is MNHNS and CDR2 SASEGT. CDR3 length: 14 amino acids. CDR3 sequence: CASTKPGAPDTQYF. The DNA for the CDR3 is TGTGCCAGCACCAAGCCGGGGGCACCAGATACGCAGTATTTT.

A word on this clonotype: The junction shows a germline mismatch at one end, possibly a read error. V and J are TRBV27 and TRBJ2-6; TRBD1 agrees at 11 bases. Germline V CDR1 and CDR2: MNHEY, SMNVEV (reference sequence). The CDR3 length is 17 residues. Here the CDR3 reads CASRDRGQNAGAIVLTF. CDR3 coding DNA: TGTGCCAGCAGGGACAGGGGGCAAAACGCTGGGGCCATCGTCCTGACTTTC. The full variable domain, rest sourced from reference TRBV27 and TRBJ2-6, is EAQVTQNPRYLITVTGKKLTVTCSQNMNHEYMSWYRQDPGLGLRQIYYSMNVEVTDKGDVPEGYKVSRKEKRNFPLILESPSPNQTSLYFCASRDRGQNAGAIVLTFGAGSRLTVL.

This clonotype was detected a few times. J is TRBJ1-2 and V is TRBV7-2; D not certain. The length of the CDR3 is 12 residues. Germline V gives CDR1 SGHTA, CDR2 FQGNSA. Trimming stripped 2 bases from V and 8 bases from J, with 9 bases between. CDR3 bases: TGTGCCAGCAGCTTAAGGGTGGAAGGCTACACCTTC. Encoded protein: CASSLRVEGYTF.

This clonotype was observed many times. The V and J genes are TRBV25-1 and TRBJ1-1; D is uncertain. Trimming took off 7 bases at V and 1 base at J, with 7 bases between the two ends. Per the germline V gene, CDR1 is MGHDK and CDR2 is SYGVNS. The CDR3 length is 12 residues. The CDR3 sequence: CASTTQNTEAFF. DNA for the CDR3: TGTGCCAGCACCACTCAGAACACTGAAGCTTTCTTT.

CDR3 in DNA: TGTGCCAGCAGCCAAGGCCCGAACTCTGGAAACACCATATATTTT. This encodes CASSQGPNSGNTIYF. The chain recombines TRBV7-9 with TRBJ1-3; D call uncertain. The CDR3 extends over 15 amino acids. Germline CDR1 is SEHNR and CDR2 is FQNEAQ (reference sequence). Trimming took 5 bases from V and 0 from J, leaving 11 bases between them.

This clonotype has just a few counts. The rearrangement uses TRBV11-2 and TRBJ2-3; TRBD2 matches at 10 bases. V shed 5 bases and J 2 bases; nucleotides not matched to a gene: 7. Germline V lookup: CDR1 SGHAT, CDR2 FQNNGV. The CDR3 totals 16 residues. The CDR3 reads CASSTLAGAFTDTQYF. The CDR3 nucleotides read TGTGCCAGCAGCACCCTAGCGGGGGCTTTCACAGATACGCAGTATTTT.

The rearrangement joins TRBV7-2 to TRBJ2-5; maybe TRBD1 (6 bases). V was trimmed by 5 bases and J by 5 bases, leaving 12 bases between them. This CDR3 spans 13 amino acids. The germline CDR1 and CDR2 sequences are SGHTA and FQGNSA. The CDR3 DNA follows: TGTGCCAGCAGCCCCCCGAGGGGGGAGACCCAGTACTTC. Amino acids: CASSPPRGETQYF.

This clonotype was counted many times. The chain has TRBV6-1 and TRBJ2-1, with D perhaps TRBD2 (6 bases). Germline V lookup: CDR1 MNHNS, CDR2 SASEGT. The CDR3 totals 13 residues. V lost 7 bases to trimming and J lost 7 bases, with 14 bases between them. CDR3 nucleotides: TGTGCCAGCATTGGTCAGCGGGTTAATGAGCAGTTCTTC. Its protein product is CASIGQRVNEQFF.

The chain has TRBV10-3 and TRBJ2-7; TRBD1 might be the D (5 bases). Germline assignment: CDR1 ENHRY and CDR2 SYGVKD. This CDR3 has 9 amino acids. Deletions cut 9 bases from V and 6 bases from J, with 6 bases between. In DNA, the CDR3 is TGTGCCATAAGGGGCGAGCAGTACTTC. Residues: CAIRGEQYF.

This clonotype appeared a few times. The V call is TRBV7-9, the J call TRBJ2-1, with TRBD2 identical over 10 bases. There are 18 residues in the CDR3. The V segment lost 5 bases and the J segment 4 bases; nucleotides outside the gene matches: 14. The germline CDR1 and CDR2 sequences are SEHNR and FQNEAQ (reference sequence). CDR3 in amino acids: CASSAQGASSGRYNEQFF. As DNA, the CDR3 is TGTGCCAGCAGCGCGCAGGGGGCTTCTAGCGGGAGATACAATGAGCAGTTCTTC.

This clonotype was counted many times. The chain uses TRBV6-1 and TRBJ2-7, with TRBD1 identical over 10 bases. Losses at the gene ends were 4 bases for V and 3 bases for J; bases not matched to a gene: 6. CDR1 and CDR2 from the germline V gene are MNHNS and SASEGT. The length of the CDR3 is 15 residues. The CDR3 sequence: CASSVRQGAGYEQYF. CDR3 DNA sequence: TGTGCCAGCAGTGTCCGACAGGGGGCCGGCTACGAGCAGTACTTC.

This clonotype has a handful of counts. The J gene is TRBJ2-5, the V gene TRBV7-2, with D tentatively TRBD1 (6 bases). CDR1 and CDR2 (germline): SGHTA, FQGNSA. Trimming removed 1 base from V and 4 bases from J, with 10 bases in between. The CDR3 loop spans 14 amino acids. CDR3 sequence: CASSLGRGGETQYF. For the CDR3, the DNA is TGTGCCAGCAGCTTAGGTAGAGGGGGAGAGACCCAGTACTTC.

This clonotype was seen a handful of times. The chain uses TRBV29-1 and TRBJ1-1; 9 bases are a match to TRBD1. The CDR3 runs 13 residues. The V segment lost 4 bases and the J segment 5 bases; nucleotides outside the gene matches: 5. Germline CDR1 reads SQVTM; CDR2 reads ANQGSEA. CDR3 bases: TGCAGCGTTGTTGGACAGGGGTGGACTGAAGCTTTCTTT. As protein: CSVVGQGWTEAFF. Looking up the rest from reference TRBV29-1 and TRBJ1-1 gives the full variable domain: SAVISQKPSRDICQRGTSLTIQCQVDSQVTMMFWYRQQPGQSLTLIATANQGSEATYESGFVIDKFPISRPNLTFSTLTVSNMSPEDSSIYLCSVVGQGWTEAFFGQGTRLTVV.

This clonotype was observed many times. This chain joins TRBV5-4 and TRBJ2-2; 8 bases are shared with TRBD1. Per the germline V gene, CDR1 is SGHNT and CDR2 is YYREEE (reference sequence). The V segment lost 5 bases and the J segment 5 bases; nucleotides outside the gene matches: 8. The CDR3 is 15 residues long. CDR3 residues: CASRSGTGGTGELFF. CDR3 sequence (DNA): TGTGCCAGCAGATCCGGGACAGGAGGAACCGGGGAGCTGTTTTTT.

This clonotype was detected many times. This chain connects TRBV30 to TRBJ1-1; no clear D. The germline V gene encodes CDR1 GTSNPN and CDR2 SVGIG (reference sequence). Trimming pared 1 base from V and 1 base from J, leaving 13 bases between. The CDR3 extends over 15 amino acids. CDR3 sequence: CAWSDRARGNTEAFF. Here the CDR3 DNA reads TGTGCCTGGAGTGATCGTGCAAGAGGGAACACTGAAGCTTTCTTT. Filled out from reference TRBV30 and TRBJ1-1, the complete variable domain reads SQTIHQWPATLVQPVGSPLSLECTVEGTSNPNLYWYRQAAGRGLQLLFYSVGIGQISSEVPQNLSASRPQDRQFILSSKKLLLSDSGFYLCAWSDRARGNTEAFFGQGTRLTVV.

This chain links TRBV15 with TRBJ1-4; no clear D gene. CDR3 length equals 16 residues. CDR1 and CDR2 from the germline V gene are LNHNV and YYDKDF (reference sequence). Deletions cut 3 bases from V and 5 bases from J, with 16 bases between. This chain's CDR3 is CATSRAVTAPNEKLFF. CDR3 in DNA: TGTGCCACCAGCAGGGCTGTGACTGCCCCGAATGAAAAACTGTTTTTT.

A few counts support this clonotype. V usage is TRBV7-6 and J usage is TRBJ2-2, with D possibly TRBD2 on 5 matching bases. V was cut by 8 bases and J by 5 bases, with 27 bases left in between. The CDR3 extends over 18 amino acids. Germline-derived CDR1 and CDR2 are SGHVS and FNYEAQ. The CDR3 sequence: CASGVKAQLVGSTGELFF. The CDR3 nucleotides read TGTGCCAGCGGCGTGAAGGCCCAACTAGTGGGGTCGACCGGGGAGCTGTTTTTT. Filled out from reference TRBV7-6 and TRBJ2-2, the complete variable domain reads GAGVSQSPRYKVTKRGQDVALRCDPISGHVSLYWYRQALGQGPEFLTYFNYEAQQDKSGLPNDRFSAERPEGSISTLTIQRTEQRDSAMYRCASGVKAQLVGSTGELFFGEGSRLTVL.

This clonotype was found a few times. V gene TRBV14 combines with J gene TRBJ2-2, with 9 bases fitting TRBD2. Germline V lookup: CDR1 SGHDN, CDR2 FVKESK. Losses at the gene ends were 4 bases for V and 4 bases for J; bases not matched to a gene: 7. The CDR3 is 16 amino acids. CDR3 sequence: CASSLIAGAITGELFF. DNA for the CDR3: TGTGCCAGCAGCCTAATAGCGGGAGCGATCACCGGGGAGCTGTTTTTT.

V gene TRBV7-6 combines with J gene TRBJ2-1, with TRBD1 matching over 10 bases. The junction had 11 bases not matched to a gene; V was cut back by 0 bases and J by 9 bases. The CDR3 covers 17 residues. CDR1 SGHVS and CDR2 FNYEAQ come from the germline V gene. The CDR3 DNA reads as TGTGCCAGCAGCTTAGCGCGTAGGACAGGGGGGCAGAGTGAGCAGTTCTTC. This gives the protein CASSLARRTGGQSEQFF.